The 2 T cell receptor beta chains below all came from one sample that was sequenced in a study of T cells in Graves' hyperthyroidism and ophthalmopathy. RNA transcripts gave rise to amplified TCR beta CDR3 regions. HTBI primers were the set used in a first-round RT-PCR of the TCR CDR3. A single record per CDR3 protein comes from TCRdb applying MiXCR to the multiplex PCR reads. The sample carries approximately 520,000 distinct CDR3 sequences, approximately 25% recorded once. Source material: blood. All receptors come from a woman aged 25 to 39 with Graves' ophthalmopathy.

This clonotype was observed many times. In DNA, the CDR3 is TGCAGTGCTAAACACAGCTATGACTATGGCTACACCTTC. Amino acid sequence: CSAKHSYDYGYTF. The chain has TRBV20-1 and TRBJ1-2; no firm D call. CDR1 is DFQATT, CDR2 SNEGSKA, per germline (reference sequence). This CDR3 is built from 13 residues. Trimming took 4 bases from V and 3 from J, leaving 12 bases between them.

There are a few counts of this clonotype. V and J are TRBV29-1 and TRBJ1-1; D not certain. V was clipped by 4 bases and J by 3 bases, with 6 bases between them. Germline CDR1 is SQVTM and CDR2 is ANQGSEA. This CDR3 is built from 11 residues. The CDR3 region has the DNA TGCAGCGTTGTTATGGACACTGAAGCTTTCTTT. Translated: CSVVMDTEAFF.